The sequence of this TCR beta chain was determined in a study of T cell responses to AZD1222 COVID-19 vaccine. CDR1 is SGDLS, CDR2 YYNGEE, per germline. V was trimmed by 2 bases and J by 2 bases, leaving 7 bases between them. The CDR3 contains 13 residues. General study points: Regions 160-218 and 743-854 held dominance among vaccine-associated CD4 TCRs, which spanned spike. An increase in Spike-specific TCR breadth and depth was observed after two AZD1222 doses.

As to this clone: The antigen is not known.

Profiling relied on immunoSEQ multiplex PCR, and the TCRdb table lists in-frame clones only, not all of them. The data show 130,000 or so clones, approximately 85% seen once. V and J are TRBV9 and TRBJ1-2; weak D call: TRBD1 (5 bases). The clonotype comes from an adult in good health. Material: peripheral blood, obtained on day 0 of AZD1222 vaccination. The chain's CDR3 is CASSVWGNYGYTF. The DNA for the CDR3 is TGTGCCAGCAGCGTGTGGGGGAACTATGGCTACACCTTC.